This paragraph reports one T cell receptor beta chain. This record comes from a study of blood T cell repertoires in COVID-19. For the study at large: Some COVID-19 samples were acute and others convalescent; all came from the United States, Italy and Spain.

Original methodology: Reference gene primer amplification gave estimated nucleated cell counts. Sequencing was performed with immunoSEQ multiplex PCR; in TCRdb, only in-frame clones are kept and a portion is missing. V and J calls and clone size are given by that table; D and trimming were obtained from the DNA. The sample consists of approximately 210,000 clones, 75% to 90% of them appearing once. Trimming shortened V by 7 bases and J by 0 bases, and 15 bases separated the two germline ends. CDR1 MDHEN and CDR2 SYDVKM come from the germline V gene. The CDR3 has 15 amino acids. Sequencing was carried out using peripheral blood. The chain uses TRBV28 and TRBJ1-1, with unresolved D. The clonotype originates from a man aged 30-40 years who had recovered from COVID-19. Here the CDR3 reads CASISRGTLNTEAFF. Here the CDR3 DNA reads TGTGCCAGCATCTCCCGGGGTACCTTGAACACTGAAGCTTTCTTT.